This entry features one T cell receptor beta chain sequence. Vbeta (60) and Jbeta (13) primers were used in the PCR. The method was immunoSEQ multiplex PCR; TCRdb's version includes in-frame clones alone and lacks a portion of them. The table lists fewer than 85,000 clones. This sample stems from a study of cytomegalovirus exposure and HLA in healthy donors. V shed 5 bases and J 7 bases; nucleotides not matched to a gene: 7. CDR3 length: 14 amino acids. Germline V lookup: CDR1 SGHVS, CDR2 FQNEAQ. J is TRBJ1-5 and V is TRBV7-8; TRBD1 agrees at 8 bases. The receptor was derived from a female donor in good health and CMV-seropositive. The sample consisted of PBMCs. The CDR3 sequence is CASSHSGGAQPQHF. The CDR3, as DNA: TGTGCCAGCAGCCATTCAGGGGGCGCGCAGCCCCAGCATTTT. Combining the CDR3 with reference TRBV7-8 and TRBJ1-5 gives the whole variable domain GAGVSQSPRYKVAKRGQDVALRCDPISGHVSLFWYQQALGQGPEFLTYFQNEAQLDKSGLPSDRFFAERPEGSVSTLKIQRTQQEDSAVYLCASSHSGGAQPQHFGDGTRLSIL.